This T cell receptor (beta chain) was identified in a study of cytomegalovirus exposure and HLA in healthy donors. This PCR relied on a set of 60 Vbeta primers and 13 Jbeta primers. Here immunoSEQ multiplex PCR was the method, and the copy in TCRdb shows in-frame clones only, minus some. This table has roughly 190,000 clones, about 84% appearing once. The sample taken for sequencing was PBMCs. The sequence came from a man aged 50 to 59 in good health and CMV-seronegative.

Written as DNA, the CDR3 is TGTGCCAGCAGTTACAGACAGGGGGGGGCTTTCTTT. Its protein is CASSYRQGGAFF. The J gene is TRBJ1-1, the V gene TRBV6-5, with TRBD1 matching 9 bases. CDR3 length: 12 amino acids. Germline-derived CDR1 and CDR2 are MNHEY and SVGAGI. V shed 2 bases and J 11 bases; nucleotides not matched to a gene: 3.